This T cell receptor beta chain comes out of a study of T cell responses to AZD1222 COVID-19 vaccine. Assay used: immunoSEQ multiplex PCR; TCRdb lists only in-frame clones, some missing. The sample yields 57,000 or so clones, roughly four fifths seen once. The germline V and J ends were trimmed by 6 bases and 5 bases, with 20 bases remaining between them. Germline lookup yields CDR1 MNHNY and CDR2 SVGAGI (reference sequence). CDR3 length: 15 residues. This chain connects TRBV6-6 to TRBJ2-7; a weak D match, TRBD1 (6 bases). The sequencing here drew on peripheral blood, taken 28 days after the second AZD1222 dose. The clonotype comes from an adult who received the AZD1222 COVID-19 vaccine. CDR3: CASSPQQGVFNEQYF. Here the CDR3 DNA reads TGTGCCAGCAGCCCCCAACAGGGTGTGTTCAACGAGCAGTACTTC.